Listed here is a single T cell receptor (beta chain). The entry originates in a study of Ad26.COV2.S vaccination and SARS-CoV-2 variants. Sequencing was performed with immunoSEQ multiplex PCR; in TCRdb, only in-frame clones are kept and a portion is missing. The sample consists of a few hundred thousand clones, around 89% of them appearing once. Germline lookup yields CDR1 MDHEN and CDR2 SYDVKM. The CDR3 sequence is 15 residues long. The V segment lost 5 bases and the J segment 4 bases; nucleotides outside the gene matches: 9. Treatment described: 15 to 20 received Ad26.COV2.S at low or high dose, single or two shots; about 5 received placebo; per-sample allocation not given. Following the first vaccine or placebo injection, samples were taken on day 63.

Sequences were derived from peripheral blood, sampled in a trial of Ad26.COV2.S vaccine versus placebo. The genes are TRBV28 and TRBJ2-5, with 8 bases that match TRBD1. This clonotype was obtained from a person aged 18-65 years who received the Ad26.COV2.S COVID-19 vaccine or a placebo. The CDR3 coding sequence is TGTGCCAGCAGTGCCCCAGGACAGGGTTTAGAGACCCAGTACTTC. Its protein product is CASSAPGQGLETQYF. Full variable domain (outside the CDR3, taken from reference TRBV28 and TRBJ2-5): DVKVTQSSRYLVKRTGEKVFLECVQDMDHENMFWYRQDPGLGLRLIYFSYDVKMKEKGDIPEGYSVSREKKERFSLILESASTNQTSMYLCASSAPGQGLETQYFGPGTRLLVL.